The following is a T cell receptor (beta chain) sequence with its context. Its antigen has not been determined. No base quality information exists; no much larger clone differs at one position. The CDR3 numbers 13 residues from cysteine through phenylalanine. Here the CDR3 DNA is all that survives: 39 bases in frame from base 1. The V and J ends are trimmed by 9 bases and 7 bases, leaving 14 bases between them. CDR1 and CDR2 were assigned from the germline V gene as SGHRS and YFSETQ. High-throughput TCRbeta CDR3 sequencing of frozen genomic DNA was performed by immunoSEQ, with PCR amplification, mapping, bias correction and internal controls included. The source study handled its data this way. Only productive rearrangements were retained, with each unique TCRbeta sequence defined by its CDR3 nucleotide sequence together with its V and J gene. A sequence counted as donor-reactive only if the sequence showed at least 5-fold expansion in CFSE-low cells compared with unstimulated pre-transplant cells and had a frequency of at least 0.01%. Minimum frequency thresholds were set for each subject based on the unstimulated sample with the lowest template count, ensuring at least 90% detection power. Repertoire turnover was measured by Jensen-Shannon divergence between the top 1000 TCRbeta sequences post- and pre-transplant. Changes in detection of donor-reactive sequences were tested with two-sided Fisher's exact tests. TCRdb obtained this table from immuneACCESS and retained in-frame rearrangements with V and J assigned. These tables miss some clones; where compared with another copy, unresolved V genes account for less than half of the shortfall, and the remainder is unexplained. The V and J calls and the clone size are those of that table, but D and trimming were determined from the DNA. This sample has 15,000 to 20,000 clones in its table, and 75% to 90% of those were observed once. The ten largest make up 10% to 15% of the sample.

The data stem from a study of T cell clones after liver transplantation (dated by TCRdb to about 2019). Describing the broader study: The samples were obtained from ITN030ST, a randomized trial that attempted immunosuppression withdrawal within 2 years after liver transplantation. As an antigen-independent comparator for the donor-reactive sequences, third party-reactive TCRbeta sequences from pre-transplant MLRs were identified as well. The study cohort included 8 liver transplant recipients, of whom 3 were classified as tolerant and 5 as non-tolerant. Tolerance was defined as complete withdrawal of immunosuppression for at least one year without a rise in liver enzymes beyond twice the upper limit of normal. Three of the eight recipients were HCV-positive; the others were transplanted for non-autoimmune, non-viral indications. Blood samples were taken pre-transplant, pre-randomization before withdrawal, and post-randomization after full withdrawal or failed withdrawal. After a pre-transplant mixed lymphocyte reaction, TCRbeta sequencing was used to pinpoint donor-reactive T cell clones, which were subsequently tracked in post-transplant blood. No induction therapy was given to the subjects, and standard immunosuppression was administered until randomization at 12-24 months post-transplant. Study-level results and caveats: A significant post-transplant decrease in circulating donor-reactive CD4 TCRbeta sequences was observed in most of the 8 subjects, irrespective of tolerance or HCV status. After accounting for repertoire turnover, donor-reactive detection was significantly reduced in 7 of 8 subjects for CD4 and 8 of 8 for CD8. In a couple of subjects, low numbers of available donor cells limited the measurable donor-reactive repertoire. The decline in donor-reactive sequences exceeded the decline in third party-reactive sequences, suggesting partial antigen-specific deletion that was unrelated to withdrawal success. Because no allograft tissue specimens were available, donor-reactive T cells may have migrated into the graft instead of being deleted. Because of small, heterogeneous patient numbers and non-standardized post-transplant time points, the conclusions were only preliminary.

Thawed unstimulated PBMCs were stained for CD3, CD4 and CD8 and FACS-sorted into CD3+CD4+ and CD3+CD8+ populations. Randomization to immunosuppression withdrawal applied to every one of the 8 studied subjects. The Qiagen DNeasy Blood and Tissue Kit was used for isolation of genomic DNA. Recombination linked TRBV5-1 to TRBJ2-6; the D gene could be TRBD1 or TRBD2, each one agreeing over 5 bases. The sample was CD8+ T cells from blood, taken 45 to 46 months after liver transplant. This clonotype was sampled from a human patient who received a liver transplant. After a transplant, some T cells may be of graft donor origin. The nucleotide sequence reads as follows: TGCGCCACCCAGGGAGAGGGAGCCAACGTCCTGACTTTC. Translated, it reads CATQGEGANVLTF. The variable domain in full, with residues beyond the CDR3 obtained from the reference TRBV5-1 and TRBJ2-6 genes, is KAGVTQTPRYLIKTRGQQVTLSCSPISGHRSVSWYQQTPGQGLQFLFEYFSETQRNKGNFPGRFSGRQFSNSRSEMNVSTLELGDSALYLCATQGEGANVLTFGAGSRLTVL.